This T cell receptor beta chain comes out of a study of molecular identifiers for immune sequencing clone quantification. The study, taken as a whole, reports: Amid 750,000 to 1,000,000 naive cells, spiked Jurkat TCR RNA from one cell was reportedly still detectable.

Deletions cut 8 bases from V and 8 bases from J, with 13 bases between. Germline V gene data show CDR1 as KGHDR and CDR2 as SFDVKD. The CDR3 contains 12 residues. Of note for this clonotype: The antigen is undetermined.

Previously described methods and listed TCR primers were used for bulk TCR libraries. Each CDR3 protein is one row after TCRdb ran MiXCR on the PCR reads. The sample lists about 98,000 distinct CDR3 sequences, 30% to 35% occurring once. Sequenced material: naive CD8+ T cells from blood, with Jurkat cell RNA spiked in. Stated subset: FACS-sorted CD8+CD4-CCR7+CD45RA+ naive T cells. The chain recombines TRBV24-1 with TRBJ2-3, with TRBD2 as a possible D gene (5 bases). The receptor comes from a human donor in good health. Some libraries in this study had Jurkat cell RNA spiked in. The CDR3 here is CATKGLAGTQYF. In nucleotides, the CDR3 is TGTGCCACCAAAGGGCTAGCAGGTACGCAGTATTTT.